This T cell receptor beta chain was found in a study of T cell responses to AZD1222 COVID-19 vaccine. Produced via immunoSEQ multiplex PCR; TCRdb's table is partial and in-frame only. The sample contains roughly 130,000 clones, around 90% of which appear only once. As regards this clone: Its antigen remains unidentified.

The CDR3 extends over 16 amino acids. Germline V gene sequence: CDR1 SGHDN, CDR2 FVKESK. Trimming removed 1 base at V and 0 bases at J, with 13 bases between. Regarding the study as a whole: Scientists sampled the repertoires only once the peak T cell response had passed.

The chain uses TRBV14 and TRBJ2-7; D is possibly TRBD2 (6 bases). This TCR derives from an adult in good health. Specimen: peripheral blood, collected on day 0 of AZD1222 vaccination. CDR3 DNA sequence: TGTGCCAGCAGCCAAGGACCGGGGGTTAGCTCCTACGAGCAGTACTTC. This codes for CASSQGPGVSSYEQYF.